A single TCR beta chain is shown here with its context. Its antigen is unknown. V lost 0 bases to trimming and J lost 1 base, with 7 bases between them. Per germline, CDR1 SGDLS and CDR2 YYNGEE. The CDR3 runs to 14 residues. With 60 Vbeta and 13 Jbeta primers, the PCR was carried out. TCRdb's table, derived via immunoSEQ multiplex PCR, lists solely in-frame clones and lacks some. Of 150,000 to 200,000 clones in the sample, approximately 84% were seen once. This specimen comes from a study of cytomegalovirus exposure and HLA in healthy donors. Study-wide context: Counted in an early data release were 65 million to 100 million unique TCRs from HLA-typed donors.

Points from the study as a whole: In a later analysis, a genetic analysis reported fewer productive-TCR N-insertions in an Asian-associated ancestry cluster than the cohort average. Per a prior analysis, the majority of TCR beta V segments were productive roughly 87% or roughly 30% of the time. Researchers catalogued approximately 160 TCR beta chains as cytomegalovirus-associated.

The rearrangement joins TRBV9 to TRBJ1-1; D possibly corresponds to TRBD1 (6 bases). The sample comprised PBMCs. This sequence originates from a boy aged 5-17 years in good health and CMV-seronegative. The CDR3 loop is CASSVVRGNTEAFF. The CDR3 DNA sequence: TGTGCCAGCAGCGTAGTCAGGGGGAACACTGAAGCTTTCTTT.